A selection of T cell receptor beta chains follows, all from one sample in a study of STAT3 mutations in large granular lymphocyte leukemia. Here immunoSEQ multiplex PCR was the method, and the copy in TCRdb shows in-frame clones only, minus some. The table includes roughly 31,000 clones, about 80% detected once. Input material: peripheral blood mononuclear cells. The receptors come from a woman in her 50s with T-cell large granular lymphocyte leukemia. Some clones in this sample may be carry-over from other donors' samples. Each CDR3 is given with its conserved first and last residue. A D gene is named only where the DNA matches it firmly. Rows give clone size only sometimes, using once, few, many, or a class for an expanded clone.

V gene,clone size,D gene,J gene,CDR3 DNA,CDR3 protein
TRBV9,NA,NA,TRBJ2-5,TGTGCCAGCAGCGCAGGGACTGCTCAGGAGACCCAGTACTTC,CASSAGTAQETQYF
TRBV27,NA,TRBD1,TRBJ2-5,TGTGCCAGCAGTCCCCTGGGACAGCAACGCCAAGAGACCCAGTACTTC,CASSPLGQQRQETQYF
TRBV5-4,NA,TRBD2,TRBJ2-3,TGTGCCAGCACGACTAGCGGGGACACAGATACGCAGTATTTT,CASTTSGDTDTQYF
TRBV19,NA,NA,TRBJ1-5,TGTGCCAGTAGTATTCTAGTAGTTAATCAGCCCCAGCATTTT,CASSILVVNQPQHF
TRBV30,few,NA,TRBJ2-7,TGTGCCTGGAGTGTGCAAGCGACCTACGAGCAGTACTTC,CAWSVQATYEQYF
TRBV6-5,NA,TRBD2,TRBJ2-7,TGTGCCAGCAGTCAGCGGGAGGGACGAGAGGAGCAGTACTTC,CASSQREGREEQYF
TRBV29-1,NA,TRBD1,TRBJ2-1,TGCAGCGCTGCTATAGACAGGGGCTACAATGAGCAGTTCTTC,CSAAIDRGYNEQFF
TRBV5-4,NA,TRBD2,TRBJ2-1,TGTGCCAGCAGGACTAGCGGAGGGTTGGATGAGCAGTTCTTC,CASRTSGGLDEQFF
TRBV29-1,NA,TRBD1,TRBJ1-4,TGCAGCGTTTCAGAGGGGGCTTACGGTGAAAAACTGTTTTTT,CSVSEGAYGEKLFF
TRBV28,NA,TRBD1,TRBJ1-1,TGTGCCAGCAGTGGTCAGGGGGCGTTTATCGCTGAAGCTTTCTTT,CASSGQGAFIAEAFF
TRBV18,NA,NA,TRBJ2-7,TGTGCCAGCTCACCACGGGGGACCTCCTACGAGCAGTACTTC,CASSPRGTSYEQYF
TRBV7-9,NA,NA,TRBJ1-5,TGTGCCAGCAGCCTGGACGGCTATCAGCCCCAGCATTTT,CASSLDGYQPQHF
TRBV6-5,NA,NA,TRBJ1-2,TGTGCCAGCAGTTACTCCGGATACGGCTACACCTTC,CASSYSGYGYTF
TRBV5-4,NA,NA,TRBJ1-4,TGTGCCAGCAGCTTTGGAGGACAGACGAATGAAAAACTGTTTTTT,CASSFGGQTNEKLFF
TRBV7-2,NA,NA,TRBJ1-2,TGTGCCAGCAGCCCTCGGCCGGGGAATGGCTACACCTTC,CASSPRPGNGYTF
TRBV27,NA,NA,TRBJ2-3,TGTGCCAGCAGTTTACAACAACTTAGCACAGATACGCAGTATTTT,CASSLQQLSTDTQYF
TRBV18,NA,NA,TRBJ2-5,TGTGCCAGCTCACCAGGGTTAAATCAAGAGACCCAGTACTTC,CASSPGLNQETQYF
TRBV7-3,NA,NA,TRBJ2-1,TGTGCCAGCAGCAGGGACGGGATTACCTACAATGAGCAGTTCTTC,CASSRDGITYNEQFF
TRBV20-1,once,NA,TRBJ1-1,TGCAGTGCTAGAGGCGGGGTAGCTTTCTTT,CSARGGVAFF
TRBV14,NA,NA,TRBJ2-7,TGTGCCAGCAGCCAAGTCGTCGGCTCCTACGAGCAGTACTTC,CASSQVVGSYEQYF
TRBV10-2,NA,NA,TRBJ2-5,TGCGCCAGCAGTGAGAGTGGGCTGATGAGAGAGACCCAGTACTTC,CASSESGLMRETQYF
TRBV7-9,NA,NA,TRBJ2-1,TGTGCCAGCAGCGACCTCAATGAGCAGTTCTTC,CASSDLNEQFF
TRBV5-4,NA,NA,TRBJ1-2,TGTGCCAGCAGCTCCCACCAGGGATATGGCTACACCTTC,CASSSHQGYGYTF
TRBV5-4,NA,TRBD1,TRBJ1-2,TGTGCCAGCAGCGGACAGGGATCCTATGGCTACACCTTC,CASSGQGSYGYTF
TRBV6-5,NA,NA,TRBJ2-1,TGTGCCAGCAGTTACTCGAGTGAGCAGTTCTTC,CASSYSSEQFF
TRBV19,NA,NA,TRBJ1-1,TGTGCCACTCAGGAGAGGGTCGACACTGAAGCTTTCTTT,CATQERVDTEAFF
TRBV4-2,once,NA,TRBJ2-7,TGTGCCAGCAGCCAAGAGCGGGGCTACGAGCAGTACTTC,CASSQERGYEQYF
TRBV28,NA,TRBD1,TRBJ1-4,TGTGCCAGCAGGCTTTCAGGGGGTCGTGAAAAACTGTTTTTT,CASRLSGGREKLFF
TRBV4-3,NA,TRBD2,TRBJ2-3,TGCGCCAGCAGCCATGCTGGGACTAGCGGAGTGGGATCTAGCACAGATACGCAGTATTTT,CASSHAGTSGVGSSTDTQYF
TRBV7-9,NA,TRBD1,TRBJ1-1,TGTGCCAGCAGCCGGACAGGGGTTAACACTGAAGCTTTCTTT,CASSRTGVNTEAFF
TRBV18,NA,NA,TRBJ1-3,TGTGCCAGCTCACCGTCACAGGGTGGAAACACCATATATTTT,CASSPSQGGNTIYF
TRBV9,NA,NA,TRBJ2-1,TGTGCCAGCAGCTACTCGGACAATGAGCAGTTCTTC,CASSYSDNEQFF
TRBV7-6,NA,NA,TRBJ2-2,TGTGCCAGCAGCTTAGCGAGGGGGGGGCAAGCCGGGGAGCTGTTTTTT,CASSLARGGQAGELFF
TRBV7-2,NA,NA,TRBJ2-3,TGTGCCAGCAGGTGGGGTGGGCGAGATACGCAGTATTTT,CASRWGGRDTQYF
TRBV4-1,NA,NA,TRBJ2-1,TGCGCCAGCAGCCTCGGCCTGGGGACCAATGAGCAGTTCTTC,CASSLGLGTNEQFF
TRBV28,few,NA,TRBJ2-7,TGTGCCACCCGGGGACACCTCCCCTCCTACGAGCAGTACTTC,CATRGHLPSYEQYF
TRBV6-5,NA,TRBD2,TRBJ2-7,TGTGCCAGCAGCGTCGGGGGGGAAAGTTTTTACGAGCAGTACTTC,CASSVGGESFYEQYF
TRBV14,NA,NA,TRBJ1-1,TGTGCCAGCAGCCAAGCCCAGACACCGAACACTGAAGCTTTCTTT,CASSQAQTPNTEAFF
TRBV19,NA,TRBD2,TRBJ2-7,TGTGCCAGTAGTGCTGGACTAGCGGCCTACGAGCAGTACTTC,CASSAGLAAYEQYF
TRBV5-1,NA,NA,TRBJ2-1,TGCGCCAGCAGCTTGGCCTCAGGGGAACCATACAATGAGCAGTTCTTC,CASSLASGEPYNEQFF
TRBV9,NA,TRBD1,TRBJ2-3,TGTGCCAGCAGCGTACGTTGGGACAGGGGCAGGAACACGCAGTATTTT,CASSVRWDRGRNTQYF
TRBV5-1,NA,TRBD2,TRBJ2-3,TGCGCCAGCAGCTTGGACCCAGGACTAGCGGGCACAGATACGCAGTATTTT,CASSLDPGLAGTDTQYF
TRBV18,NA,NA,TRBJ2-7,TGTGCCAGCTCACCGGGGTTTAATGTCTACGAGCAGTACTTC,CASSPGFNVYEQYF
TRBV28,once,NA,TRBJ1-5,TGTGCCAGCAGTTTAGGGGGCACGCCGCCCCAGCCCCAGCATTTT,CASSLGGTPPQPQHF
TRBV28,NA,NA,TRBJ2-7,TGTGCCAGCAGTTTAATAGGGCCGTACCGAGACTTC,CASSLIGPYRDF
TRBV5-1,medium-sized,NA,TRBJ2-2,TGCGCCAGCAGCCAGGACGGCAACACCGGGGAGCTGTTTTTT,CASSQDGNTGELFF
TRBV29-1,once,NA,TRBJ2-7,TGCAGCGTTGAAGACTTCGGGACAACTCTTCGACCGTACGAGCAGTACTTC,CSVEDFGTTLRPYEQYF
TRBV6-6,NA,NA,TRBJ2-3,TGTGCCAGCAGTTACGTCAGGAGCACAGATACGCAGTATTTT,CASSYVRSTDTQYF
TRBV14,NA,NA,TRBJ2-7,TGTGCCAGCAGCCAAGATCTCGGCTTCGGCGAGCAGTACTTC,CASSQDLGFGEQYF